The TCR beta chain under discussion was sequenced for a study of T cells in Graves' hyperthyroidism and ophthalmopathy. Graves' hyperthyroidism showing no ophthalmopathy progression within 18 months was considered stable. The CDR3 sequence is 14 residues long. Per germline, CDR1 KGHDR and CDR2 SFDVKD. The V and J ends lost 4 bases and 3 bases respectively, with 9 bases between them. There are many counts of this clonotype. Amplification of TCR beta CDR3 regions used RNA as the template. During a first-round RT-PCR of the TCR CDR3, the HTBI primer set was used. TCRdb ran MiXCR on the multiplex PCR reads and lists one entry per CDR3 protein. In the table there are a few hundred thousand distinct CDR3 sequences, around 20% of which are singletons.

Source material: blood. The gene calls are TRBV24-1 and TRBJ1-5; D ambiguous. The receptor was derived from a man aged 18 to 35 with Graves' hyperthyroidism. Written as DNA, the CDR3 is TGTGCCACCAGTGAGATAGGGATCAATCAGCCCCAGCATTTT. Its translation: CATSEIGINQPQHF.